The T cell receptor beta chain under discussion was sequenced for a study of identical twins. Study conclusions and caveats: Modelling underestimated the level of out-of-frame TCR alpha sharing observed in monozygotic twins.

Regarding this clonotype: The antigen is unknown.

TCRdb reanalysed the 5' RACE reads using MiXCR and keeps one entry per CDR3 protein. Of hundreds of thousands of distinct CDR3 sequences listed, around 12% are singletons. Looked up from germline, CDR1 is DFQATT and CDR2 is SNEGSKA (reference sequence). V was clipped by 5 bases and J by 1 base; unmatched bases: 10. There are 16 residues in the CDR3. This same sample was also taken into another study, of yellow fever vaccine responses in identical twins.

Sequencing was performed on PBMCs. The chain uses TRBV20-1 and TRBJ2-3, with TRBD2 matching over 9 bases. The source is a young woman in good health. The CDR3 loop reads CSALGAGGRRTDTQYF. The CDR3 nucleotides are TGCAGTGCTCTCGGAGCGGGGGGCCGACGCACAGATACGCAGTATTTT.